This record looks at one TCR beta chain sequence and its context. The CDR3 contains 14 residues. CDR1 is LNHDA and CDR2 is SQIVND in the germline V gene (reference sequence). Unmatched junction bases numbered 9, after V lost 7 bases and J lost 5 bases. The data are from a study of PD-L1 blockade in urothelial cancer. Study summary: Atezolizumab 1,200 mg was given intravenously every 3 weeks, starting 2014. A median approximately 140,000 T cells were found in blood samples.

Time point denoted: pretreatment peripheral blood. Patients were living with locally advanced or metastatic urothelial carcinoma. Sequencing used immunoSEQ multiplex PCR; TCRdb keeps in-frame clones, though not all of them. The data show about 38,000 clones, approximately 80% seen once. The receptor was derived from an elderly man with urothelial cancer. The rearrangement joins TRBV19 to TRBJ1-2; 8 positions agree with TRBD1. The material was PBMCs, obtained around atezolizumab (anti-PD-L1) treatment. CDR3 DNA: TGTGCCAGTACCCTGGACAGGGTGGAATATGGCTACACCTTC. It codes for CASTLDRVEYGYTF.